The T cell receptor beta chain under discussion was sequenced for a study of blood T cell repertoires in COVID-19. About the study: COVID-19 samples, acute and convalescent, were from the United States, Italy and Spain. T cells, B-cell-depleted T cells, or PBMCs provided the cDNA or gDNA that served as material.

The V end lost 3 bases, the J end lost 8 bases, and 14 bases lay between the germline ends. This CDR3 is built from 14 residues. The germline V gene encodes CDR1 GTSNPN and CDR2 SVGIG (reference sequence). As originally analysed: Estimation of nucleated cell counts relied on the amplification of reference gene primers. Sequenced by immunoSEQ multiplex PCR; TCRdb stores in-frame clones only, minus some. That table is the source of V, J and clone size, and D and trimming were worked out from the DNA. The data hold over 120,000 clones, with about four fifths observed a single time. The sample taken for sequencing was peripheral blood. This chain uses TRBV30 with TRBJ1-6; D remains unclear. This clonotype was obtained from a woman of 80 years or more with acute or convalescent COVID-19. Here the CDR3 reads CAWRVSGIDSPLHF. The CDR3 DNA follows: TGTGCCTGGAGAGTTTCGGGGATCGATTCACCCCTCCACTTT.